The clone carrying this T cell receptor (beta chain) has just one count. The antigen is not known. This CDR3 is built from 16 residues. Per the germline V gene, CDR1 is SEHNR and CDR2 is FQNEAQ (reference sequence). Trimming removed 5 bases from V and 6 bases from J; junction bases left unmatched: 15. The data derive from a study of T cell responses to AZD1222 COVID-19 vaccine. Study-level results: White British ancestry dominated among donors, who included more females, and clonal diversity was possibly underestimated. Close to half of spike-specific TCRs reportedly recognize unmutated variant regions.

The assay was immunoSEQ multiplex PCR, and TCRdb's table has in-frame clones only and misses some. The sample carries some 56,000 clones, 85% to 90% recorded once. The source material was peripheral blood, sampled 28 days after the second AZD1222 dose. The rearrangement uses TRBV7-9 and TRBJ2-7, with 8 bases identical to TRBD2. The receptor comes from an adult who received the AZD1222 COVID-19 vaccine. In DNA, the CDR3 is TGTGCCAGCAGCCCCCCCGGGAGGGTCTCCAAGGGCGAGCAGTACTTC. Its protein is CASSPPGRVSKGEQYF.